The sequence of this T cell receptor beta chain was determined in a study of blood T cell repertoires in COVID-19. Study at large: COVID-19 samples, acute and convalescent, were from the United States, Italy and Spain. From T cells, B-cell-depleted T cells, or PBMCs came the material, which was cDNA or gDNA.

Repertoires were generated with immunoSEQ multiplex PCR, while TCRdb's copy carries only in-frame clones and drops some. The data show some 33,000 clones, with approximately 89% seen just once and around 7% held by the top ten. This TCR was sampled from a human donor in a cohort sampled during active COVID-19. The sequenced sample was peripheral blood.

CDR3: CASSEEREGTYNEQFF. The CDR3 DNA sequence: TGTGCCAGCAGTGAGGAGCGGGAGGGGACTTACAATGAGCAGTTCTTC. This sequence joins TRBV2 and TRBJ2-1; 10 bases are a match to TRBD2. CDR1 SNHLY and CDR2 FYNNEI come from the germline V gene. This CDR3 region has 16 residues. The ends lost 3 bases at V and 4 bases at J; junction bases unmatched: 6.